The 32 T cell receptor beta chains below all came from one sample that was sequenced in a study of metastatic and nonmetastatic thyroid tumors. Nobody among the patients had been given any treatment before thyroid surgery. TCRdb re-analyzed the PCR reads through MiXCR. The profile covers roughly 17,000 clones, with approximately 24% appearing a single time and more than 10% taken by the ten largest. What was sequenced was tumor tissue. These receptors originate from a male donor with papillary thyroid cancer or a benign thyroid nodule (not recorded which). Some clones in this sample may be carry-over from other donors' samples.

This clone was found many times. CDR3 bases: TGTGCCACCAGCAACTCCCAACTCGATTCACCCCTCCACTTT. Translation: CATSNSQLDSPLHF. V is TRBV15 and J is TRBJ1-6, with D hard to call. CDR3 length: 14 amino acids. Per the germline V gene, CDR1 is LNHNV and CDR2 is YYDKDF (reference sequence). V was trimmed by 4 bases and J by 8 bases, leaving 12 bases between them.

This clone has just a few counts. For the CDR3, the DNA is TGTGCCAGCAGCCCGGGACAGGACCCCTCGGGGTCGTTCTTC. Protein: CASSPGQDPSGSFF. The chain has TRBV27 and TRBJ2-1, with 8 positions matching TRBD1. CDR3 size: 14 residues. Trimming removed 6 bases from V and 15 bases from J; junction bases left unmatched: 16. Looked up from germline, CDR1 is MNHEY and CDR2 is SMNVEV (reference sequence).

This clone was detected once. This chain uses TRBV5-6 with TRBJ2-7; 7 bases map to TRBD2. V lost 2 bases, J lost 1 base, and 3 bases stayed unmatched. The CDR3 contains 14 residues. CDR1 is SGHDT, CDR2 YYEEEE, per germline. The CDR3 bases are TGTGCCAGCAGCTTTGGCGGGAGATCCTACGAGCAGTACTTC. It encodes CASSFGGRSYEQYF.

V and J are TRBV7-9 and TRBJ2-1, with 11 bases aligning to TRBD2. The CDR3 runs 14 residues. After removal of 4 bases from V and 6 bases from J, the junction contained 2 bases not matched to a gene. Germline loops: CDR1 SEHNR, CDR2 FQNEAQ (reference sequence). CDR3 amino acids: CASSSGTSGNEQFF. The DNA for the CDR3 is TGTGCCAGCAGCTCCGGGACTAGCGGCAATGAGCAGTTCTTC. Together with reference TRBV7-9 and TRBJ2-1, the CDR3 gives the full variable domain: DTGVSQNPRHKITKRGQNVTFRCDPISEHNRLYWYRQTLGQGPEFLTYFQNEAQLEKSRLLSDRFSAERPKGSFSTLEIQRTEQGDSAMYLCASSSGTSGNEQFFGPGTRLTVL.

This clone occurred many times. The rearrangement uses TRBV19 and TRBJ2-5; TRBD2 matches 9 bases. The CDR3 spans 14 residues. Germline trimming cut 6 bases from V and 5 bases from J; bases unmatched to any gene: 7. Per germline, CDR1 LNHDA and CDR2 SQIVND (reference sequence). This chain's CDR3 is CASRKAGGRETQYF. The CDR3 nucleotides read TGTGCCAGTAGGAAGGCGGGAGGGAGGGAGACCCAGTACTTC.

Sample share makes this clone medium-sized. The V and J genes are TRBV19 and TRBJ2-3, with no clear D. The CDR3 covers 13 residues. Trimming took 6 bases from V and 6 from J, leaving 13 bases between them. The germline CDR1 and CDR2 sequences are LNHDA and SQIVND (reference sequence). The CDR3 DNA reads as TGTGCCAGTAGGACCGAACCTCTCGATACGCAGTATTTT. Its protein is CASRTEPLDTQYF.

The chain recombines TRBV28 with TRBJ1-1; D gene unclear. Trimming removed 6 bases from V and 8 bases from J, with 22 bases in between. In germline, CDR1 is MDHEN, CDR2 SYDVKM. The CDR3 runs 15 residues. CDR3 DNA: TGTGCCAGCAGCCCACTTAGACGGACCCTCTCGGAAGCTTTCTTT. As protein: CASSPLRRTLSEAFF.

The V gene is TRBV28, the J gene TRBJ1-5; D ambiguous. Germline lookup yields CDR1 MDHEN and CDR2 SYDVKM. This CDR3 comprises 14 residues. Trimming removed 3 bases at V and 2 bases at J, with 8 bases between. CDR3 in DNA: TGTGCCAGCAGTTTGGGCACACGCAATCAGCCCCAGCATTTT. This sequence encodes CASSLGTRNQPQHF.

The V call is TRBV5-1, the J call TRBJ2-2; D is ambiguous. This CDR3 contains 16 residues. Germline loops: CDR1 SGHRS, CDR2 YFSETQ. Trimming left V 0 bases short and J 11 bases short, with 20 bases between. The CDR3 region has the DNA TGCGCCAGCAGCTTGGACGTGAGGCCCGACACCGTTGAGCTGTTTTTT. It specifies CASSLDVRPDTVELFF.

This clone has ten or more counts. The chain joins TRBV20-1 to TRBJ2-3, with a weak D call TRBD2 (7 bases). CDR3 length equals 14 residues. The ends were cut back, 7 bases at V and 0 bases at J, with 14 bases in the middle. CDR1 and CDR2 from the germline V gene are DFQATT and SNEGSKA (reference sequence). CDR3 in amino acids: CSDNGGASTDTQYF. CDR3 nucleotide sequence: TGCAGTGATAATGGGGGGGCGAGCACAGATACGCAGTATTTT.

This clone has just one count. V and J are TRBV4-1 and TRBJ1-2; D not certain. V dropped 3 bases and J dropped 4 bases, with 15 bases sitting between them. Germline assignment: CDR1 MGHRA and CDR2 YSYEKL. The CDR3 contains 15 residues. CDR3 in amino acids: CASSQERVWVYGYTF. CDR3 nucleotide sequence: TGCGCCAGCAGCCAGGAGCGGGTGTGGGTCTATGGCTACACCTTC.

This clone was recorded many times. This CDR3 reads CASSDLGTQYF. The CDR3 nucleotides read TGTGCCAGCAGTGATTTAGGGACCCAGTACTTC. The chain couples TRBV6-1 to TRBJ2-5; D is uncertain. This CDR3 spans 11 amino acids. Per the germline V gene, CDR1 is MNHNS and CDR2 is SASEGT. The V end was cut by 3 bases, the J end by 7 bases, with 6 bases between.

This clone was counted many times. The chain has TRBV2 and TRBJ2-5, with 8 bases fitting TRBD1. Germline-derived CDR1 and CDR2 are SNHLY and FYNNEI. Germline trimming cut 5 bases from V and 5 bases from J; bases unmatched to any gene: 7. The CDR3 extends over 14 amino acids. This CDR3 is CASSWTGNVETQYF. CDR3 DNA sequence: TGTGCCAGCAGTTGGACAGGGAATGTGGAGACCCAGTACTTC.

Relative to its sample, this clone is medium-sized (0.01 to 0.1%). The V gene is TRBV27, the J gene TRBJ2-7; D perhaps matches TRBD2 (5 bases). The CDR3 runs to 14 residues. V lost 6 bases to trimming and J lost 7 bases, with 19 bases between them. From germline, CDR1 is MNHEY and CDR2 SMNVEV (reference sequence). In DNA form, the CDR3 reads TGTGCCAGCAGCTCCCGGGCGGGTGCTGGAGAGCAGTACTTC. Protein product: CASSSRAGAGEQYF.

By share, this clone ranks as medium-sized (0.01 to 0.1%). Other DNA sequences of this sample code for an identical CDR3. CDR3 bases: TGCAGTGCTGCCGGACTAACCGGGGAGCTGTTTTTT. It encodes CSAAGLTGELFF. The chain joins TRBV20-1 to TRBJ2-2, with a possible D match to TRBD2 (6 bases). Germline CDR1 is DFQATT and CDR2 is SNEGSKA (reference sequence). The V and J ends lost 5 bases and 5 bases respectively, with 9 bases between them. The CDR3 covers 12 residues.

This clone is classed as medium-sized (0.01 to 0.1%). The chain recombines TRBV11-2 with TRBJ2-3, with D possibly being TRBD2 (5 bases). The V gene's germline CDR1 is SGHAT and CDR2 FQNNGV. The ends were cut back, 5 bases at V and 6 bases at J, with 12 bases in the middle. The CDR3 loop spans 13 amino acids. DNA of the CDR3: TGTGCCAGCAGCCCCGACTCTAGCGATACGCAGTATTTT. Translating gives CASSPDSSDTQYF.

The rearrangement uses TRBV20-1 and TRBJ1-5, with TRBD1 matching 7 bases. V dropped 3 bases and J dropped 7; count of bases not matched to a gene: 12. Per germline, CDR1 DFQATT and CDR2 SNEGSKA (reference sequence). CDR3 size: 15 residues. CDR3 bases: TGCAGTGCTAGGGTATCAACAGGGGCTTGCCAGCCCCAGCATTTT. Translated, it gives CSARVSTGACQPQHF.

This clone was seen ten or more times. The CDR3 sequence: CASSRLFDRVYQPQHF. The CDR3 DNA reads as TGCGCCAGCAGCCGATTGTTTGACAGGGTTTATCAGCCCCAGCATTTT. The rearrangement links TRBV4-1 to TRBJ1-5; 7 bases fit TRBD1. In germline, CDR1 is MGHRA, CDR2 YSYEKL. This CDR3 contains 16 residues. After removal of 4 bases from V and 5 bases from J, the junction contained 11 bases not matched to a gene.

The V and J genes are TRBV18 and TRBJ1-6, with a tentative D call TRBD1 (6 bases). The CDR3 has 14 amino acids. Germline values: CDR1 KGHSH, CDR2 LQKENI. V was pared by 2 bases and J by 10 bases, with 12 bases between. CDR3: CASSPGDIVSPLHF. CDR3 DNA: TGTGCCAGCTCACCAGGGGACATCGTGTCACCCCTCCACTTT.

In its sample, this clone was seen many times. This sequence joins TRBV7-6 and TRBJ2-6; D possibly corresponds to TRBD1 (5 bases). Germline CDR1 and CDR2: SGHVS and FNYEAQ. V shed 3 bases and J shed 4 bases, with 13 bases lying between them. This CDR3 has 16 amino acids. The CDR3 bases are TGTGCCAGCAGCTTGGACATCCCGTCCGGGGCCAACGTCCTGACTTTC. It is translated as CASSLDIPSGANVLTF.

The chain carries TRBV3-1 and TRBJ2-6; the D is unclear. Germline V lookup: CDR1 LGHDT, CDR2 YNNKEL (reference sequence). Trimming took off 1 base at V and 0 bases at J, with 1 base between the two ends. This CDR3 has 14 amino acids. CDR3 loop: CASSQGSGANVLTF. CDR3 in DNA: TGTGCCAGCAGCCAAGGCTCTGGGGCCAACGTCCTGACTTTC.

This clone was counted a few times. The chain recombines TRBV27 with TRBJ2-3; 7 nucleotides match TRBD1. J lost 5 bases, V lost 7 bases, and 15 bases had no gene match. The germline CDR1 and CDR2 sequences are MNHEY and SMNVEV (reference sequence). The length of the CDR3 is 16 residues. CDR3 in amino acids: CASKGAGTSSVDTQYF. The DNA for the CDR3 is TGTGCCAGCAAGGGGGCGGGCACCTCATCCGTAGATACGCAGTATTTT.

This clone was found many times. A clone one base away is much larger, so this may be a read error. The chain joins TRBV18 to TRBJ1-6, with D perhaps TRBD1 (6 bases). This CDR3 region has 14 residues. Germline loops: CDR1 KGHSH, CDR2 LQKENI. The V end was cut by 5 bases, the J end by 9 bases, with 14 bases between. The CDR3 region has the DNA TGTGCCAGCTCAGTGTCACAGGGTGGTTCACCCCTCCACTTT. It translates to CASSVSQGGSPLHF.

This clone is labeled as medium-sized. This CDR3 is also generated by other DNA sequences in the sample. CDR3 region: CASSLVPDTQYF. For the CDR3, the DNA is TGTGCCAGCAGCTTAGTCCCAGATACGCAGTATTTT. V and J are TRBV11-3 and TRBJ2-3; unclear D gene. Germline V lookup: CDR1 SGHNT, CDR2 YENEEA. Trimming stripped 1 base from V and 4 bases from J, with 3 bases between. The CDR3 is made up of 12 amino acids.

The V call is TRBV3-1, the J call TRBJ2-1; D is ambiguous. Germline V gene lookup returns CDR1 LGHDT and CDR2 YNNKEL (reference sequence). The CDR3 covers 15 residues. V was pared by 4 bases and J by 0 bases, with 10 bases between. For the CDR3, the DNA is TGTGCCAGCAGCCGGATACTAAGCTCCTACAATGAGCAGTTCTTC. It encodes CASSRILSSYNEQFF.

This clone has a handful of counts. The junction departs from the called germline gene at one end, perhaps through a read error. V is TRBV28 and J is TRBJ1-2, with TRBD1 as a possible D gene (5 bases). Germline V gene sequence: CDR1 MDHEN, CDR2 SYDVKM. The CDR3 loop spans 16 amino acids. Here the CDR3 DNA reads TGTGTCAGCAGCATAGGACGGGGGATGGGTAACTATTGCTACACCTTC. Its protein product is CVSSIGRGMGNYCYTF.

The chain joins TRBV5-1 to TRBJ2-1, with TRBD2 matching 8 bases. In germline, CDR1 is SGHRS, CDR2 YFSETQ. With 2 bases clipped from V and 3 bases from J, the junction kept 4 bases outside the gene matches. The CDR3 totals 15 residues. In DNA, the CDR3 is TGCGCCAGCAGCTTTAGCGGGGCGGTCTACAATGAGCAGTTCTTC. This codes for CASSFSGAVYNEQFF.

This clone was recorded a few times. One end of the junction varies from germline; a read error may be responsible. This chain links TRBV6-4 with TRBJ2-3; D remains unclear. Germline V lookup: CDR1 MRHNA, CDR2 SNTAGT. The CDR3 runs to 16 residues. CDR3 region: CASSDSAWGSTDTQYF. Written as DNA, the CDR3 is TGTGCCAGCAGTGACTCAGCATGGGGTAGCACAGATACTCAGTATTTT.

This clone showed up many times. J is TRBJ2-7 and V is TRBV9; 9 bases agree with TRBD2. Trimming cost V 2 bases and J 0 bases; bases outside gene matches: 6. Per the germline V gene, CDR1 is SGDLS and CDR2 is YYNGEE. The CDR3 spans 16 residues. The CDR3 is CASSVDSGGISYEQYF. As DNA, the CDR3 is TGTGCCAGCAGCGTTGATAGCGGGGGAATCTCCTACGAGCAGTACTTC.

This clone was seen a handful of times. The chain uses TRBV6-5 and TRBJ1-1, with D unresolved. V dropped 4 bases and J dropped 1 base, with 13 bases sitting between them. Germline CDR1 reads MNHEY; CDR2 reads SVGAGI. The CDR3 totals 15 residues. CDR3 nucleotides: TGTGCCAGCAGTTCTGCCGGGCCTCGGAACACTGAAGCTTTCTTT. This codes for CASSSAGPRNTEAFF.

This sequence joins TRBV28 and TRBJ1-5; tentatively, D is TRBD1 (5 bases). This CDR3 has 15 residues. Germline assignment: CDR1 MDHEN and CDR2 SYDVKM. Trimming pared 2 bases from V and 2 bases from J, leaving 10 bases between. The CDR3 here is CASSLAGQGNQPQHF. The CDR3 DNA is TGTGCCAGCAGTTTAGCAGGGCAGGGCAATCAGCCCCAGCATTTT.

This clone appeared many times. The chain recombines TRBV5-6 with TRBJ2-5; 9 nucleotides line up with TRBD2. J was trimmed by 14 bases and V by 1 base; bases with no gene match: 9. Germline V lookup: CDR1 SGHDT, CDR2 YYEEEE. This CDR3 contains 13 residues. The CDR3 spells CASSLRGIAGDYF. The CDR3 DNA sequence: TGTGCCAGCAGCTTGAGGGGGATAGCGGGGGACTACTTC.